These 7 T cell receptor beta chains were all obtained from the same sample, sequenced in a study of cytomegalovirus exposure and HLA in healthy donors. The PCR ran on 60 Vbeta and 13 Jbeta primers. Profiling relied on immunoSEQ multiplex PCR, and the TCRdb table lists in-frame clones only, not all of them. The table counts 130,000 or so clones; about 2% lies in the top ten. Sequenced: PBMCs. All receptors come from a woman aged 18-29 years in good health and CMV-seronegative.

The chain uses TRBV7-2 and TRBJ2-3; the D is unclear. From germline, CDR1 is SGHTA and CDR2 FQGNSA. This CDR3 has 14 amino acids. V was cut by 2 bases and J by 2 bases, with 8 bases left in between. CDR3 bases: TGTGCCAGCAGCTTAATACCAGACACAGATACGCAGTATTTT. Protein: CASSLIPDTDTQYF.

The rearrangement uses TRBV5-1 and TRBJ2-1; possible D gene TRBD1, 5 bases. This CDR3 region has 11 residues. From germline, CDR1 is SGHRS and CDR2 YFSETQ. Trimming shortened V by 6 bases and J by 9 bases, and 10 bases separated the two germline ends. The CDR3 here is CASKGRGEQFF. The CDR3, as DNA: TGCGCCAGCAAGGGGCGTGGTGAGCAGTTCTTC.

The CDR3 protein is CASSSYYSNQPQHF. The CDR3 DNA follows: TGTGCCAGCAGCTCTTACTATAGCAATCAGCCCCAGCATTTT. The chain is built from TRBV7-9 and TRBJ1-5; no definite D call. Trimming took 4 bases from V and 0 from J, leaving 7 bases between them. CDR3 size: 14 residues. Germline lookup yields CDR1 SEHNR and CDR2 FQNEAQ (reference sequence). Together with reference TRBV7-9 and TRBJ1-5, the CDR3 gives the full variable domain: DTGVSQNPRHKITKRGQNVTFRCDPISEHNRLYWYRQTLGQGPEFLTYFQNEAQLEKSRLLSDRFSAERPKGSFSTLEIQRTEQGDSAMYLCASSSYYSNQPQHFGDGTRLSIL.

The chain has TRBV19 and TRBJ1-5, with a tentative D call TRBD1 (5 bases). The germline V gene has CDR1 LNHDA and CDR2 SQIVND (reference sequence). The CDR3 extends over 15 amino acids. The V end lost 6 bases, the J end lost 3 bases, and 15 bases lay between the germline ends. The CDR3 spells CASSRTDSLNQPQHF. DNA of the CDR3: TGTGCCAGTAGCCGAACAGACAGTCTCAATCAGCCCCAGCATTTT. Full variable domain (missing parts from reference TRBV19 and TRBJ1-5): DGGITQSPKYLFRKEGQNVTLSCEQNLNHDAMYWYRQDPGQGLRLIYYSQIVNDFQKGDIAEGYSVSREKKESFPLTVTSAQKNPTAFYLCASSRTDSLNQPQHFGDGTRLSIL.

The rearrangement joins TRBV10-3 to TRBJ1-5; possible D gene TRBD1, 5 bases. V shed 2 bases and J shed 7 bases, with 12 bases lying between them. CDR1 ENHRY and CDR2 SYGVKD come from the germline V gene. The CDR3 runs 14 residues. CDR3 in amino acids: CAISETRGEQPQHF. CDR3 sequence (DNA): TGTGCCATCAGTGAGACAAGGGGTGAGCAGCCCCAGCATTTT.

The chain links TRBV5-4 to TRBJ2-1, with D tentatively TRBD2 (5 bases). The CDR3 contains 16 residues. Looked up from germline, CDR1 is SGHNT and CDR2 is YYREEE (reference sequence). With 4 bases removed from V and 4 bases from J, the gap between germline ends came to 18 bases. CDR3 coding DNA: TGTGCCAGCAGCCCCAATGGAGGTTCAGAATACAATGAGCAGTTCTTC. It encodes CASSPNGGSEYNEQFF.

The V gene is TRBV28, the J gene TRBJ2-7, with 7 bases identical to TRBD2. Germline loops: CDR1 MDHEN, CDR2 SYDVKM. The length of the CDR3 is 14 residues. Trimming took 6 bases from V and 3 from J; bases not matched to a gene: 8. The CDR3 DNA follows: TGTGCCAGCAGCTCCCAGCGGGAACTCTACGAGCAGTACTTC. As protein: CASSSQRELYEQYF.